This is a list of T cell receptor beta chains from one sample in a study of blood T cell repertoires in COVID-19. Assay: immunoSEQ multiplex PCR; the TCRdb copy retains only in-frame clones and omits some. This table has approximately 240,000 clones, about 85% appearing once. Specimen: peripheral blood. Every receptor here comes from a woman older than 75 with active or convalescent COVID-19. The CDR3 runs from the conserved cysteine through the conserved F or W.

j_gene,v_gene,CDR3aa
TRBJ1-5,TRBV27,CASKPGRVGNQPQHF
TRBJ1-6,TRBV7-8,CASSLIGGTNSPLHF
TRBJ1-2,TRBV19,CASSMMDRELGGYTF
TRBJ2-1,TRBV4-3,CASSQDIGGAYNEQFF
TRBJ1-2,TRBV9,CASSRGQVFDYTF
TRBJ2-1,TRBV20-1,CSASKTYSGRGGNEQFF
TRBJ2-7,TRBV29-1,CSVGQGAYEQYF
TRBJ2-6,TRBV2,CASSDLWASGANVLTF
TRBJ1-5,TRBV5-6,CASSPGTGASNQPQHF
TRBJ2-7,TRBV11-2,CASRPRIGGSGYEQYF
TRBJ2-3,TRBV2,CASTGDSTDTQYF
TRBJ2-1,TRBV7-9,CATSAITNNEQFF
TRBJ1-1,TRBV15,CATSRDYRAEAFF
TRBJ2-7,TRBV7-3,CASSPVGRYYEQYF
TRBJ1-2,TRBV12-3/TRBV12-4,CASSRTGYGYTF
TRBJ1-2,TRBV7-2,CASSSGGGKRYTF
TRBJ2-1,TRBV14,CASSPILAASWEQFF
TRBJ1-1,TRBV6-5,CASSETRGNTEAFF
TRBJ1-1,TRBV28,CASSTSGYTEAFF
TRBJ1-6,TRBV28,CASSSGQGSYNSPLHF
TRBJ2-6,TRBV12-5,CASASSGANVLTF
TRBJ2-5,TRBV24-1,CATSGGAGETQYF
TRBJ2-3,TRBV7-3,CASSLEGVVLQYF
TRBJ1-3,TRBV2,CASSESGNTIYF
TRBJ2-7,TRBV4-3,CASSPLQGQGVGEQYF
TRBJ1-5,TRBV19,CASSIGSQPQHF
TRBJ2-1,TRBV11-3,CASSSDRVEDEQFF
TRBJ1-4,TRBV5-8,CASSPGSSNTGVKNEKLFF
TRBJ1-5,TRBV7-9,CASSLAGDQPQHF
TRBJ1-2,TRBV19,CASSMVIRSAGYTF
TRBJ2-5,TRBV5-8,CANRRGQETQYF
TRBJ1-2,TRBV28,CASSLLLGEGYTF
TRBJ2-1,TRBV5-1,CASSRTQPQHNEQFF
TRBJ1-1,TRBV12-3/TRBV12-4,CASRDNRGGEAFF
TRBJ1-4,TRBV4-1,CASSRGGIGEKLFF
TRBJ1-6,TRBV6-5,CASRDSSYNSPLHF
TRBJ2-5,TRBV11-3,CASSLGGGEETQYF
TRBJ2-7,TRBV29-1,CSAQGQGKYEQYF
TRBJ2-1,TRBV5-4,CASSPNRGSYNEQFF
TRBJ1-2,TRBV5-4,CASFRGQGAGISYGYTF
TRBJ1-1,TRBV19,CASSRQGEALAFF
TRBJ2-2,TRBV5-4,CASSTRQSTGELFF
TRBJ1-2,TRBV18,CASSPQVTGQEGGYTF
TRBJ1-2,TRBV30,CAWRVGHGDGYTF
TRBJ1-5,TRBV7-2,CASSFVANQPQHF
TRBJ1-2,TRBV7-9,CASSEDRVGYGYTF
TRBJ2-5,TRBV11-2,CASSSLGKLEETQYF
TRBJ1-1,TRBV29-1,CSVKQALNTEAFF
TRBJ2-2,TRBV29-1,CSVGDRDTGELFF
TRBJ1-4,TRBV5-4,CASSLTGDEKLFF
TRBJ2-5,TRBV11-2,CAIGGPGAQYF
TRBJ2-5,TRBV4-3,CASSQGLGEETQYF
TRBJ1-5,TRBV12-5,CASGLVCGEQNQPQHF
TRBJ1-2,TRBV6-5,CASSSLGVGAHGYTF
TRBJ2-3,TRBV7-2,CASSRSGGARDTQYF
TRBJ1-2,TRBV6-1,CASSDWGTGRGYTF
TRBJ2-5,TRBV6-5,CASLWGGSQETQYF
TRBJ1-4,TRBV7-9,CATQPGLRGEKLFF
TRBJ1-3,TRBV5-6,CASTLTGGYSGNTIYF